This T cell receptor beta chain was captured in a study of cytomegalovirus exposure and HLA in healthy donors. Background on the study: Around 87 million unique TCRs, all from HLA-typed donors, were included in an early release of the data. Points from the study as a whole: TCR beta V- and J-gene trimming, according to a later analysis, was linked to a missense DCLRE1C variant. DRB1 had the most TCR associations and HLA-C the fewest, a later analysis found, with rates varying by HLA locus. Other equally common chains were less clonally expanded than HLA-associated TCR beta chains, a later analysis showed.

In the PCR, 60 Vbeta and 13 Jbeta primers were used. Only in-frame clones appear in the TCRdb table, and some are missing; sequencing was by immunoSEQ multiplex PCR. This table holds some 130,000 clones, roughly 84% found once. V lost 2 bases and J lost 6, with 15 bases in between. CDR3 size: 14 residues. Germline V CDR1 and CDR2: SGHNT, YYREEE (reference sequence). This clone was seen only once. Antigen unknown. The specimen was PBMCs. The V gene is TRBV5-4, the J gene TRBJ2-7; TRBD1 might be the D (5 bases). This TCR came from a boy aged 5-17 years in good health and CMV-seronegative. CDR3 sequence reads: CASSFQGIGGEQYF. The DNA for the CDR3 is TGTGCCAGCAGCTTTCAGGGAATCGGTGGCGAGCAGTACTTC.